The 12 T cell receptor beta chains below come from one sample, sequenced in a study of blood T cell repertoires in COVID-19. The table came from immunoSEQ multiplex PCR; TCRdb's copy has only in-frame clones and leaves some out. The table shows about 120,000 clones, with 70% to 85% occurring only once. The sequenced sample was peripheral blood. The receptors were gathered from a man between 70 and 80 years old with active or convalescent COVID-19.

This CDR3 reads CASSYRDRGGNEQFF. CDR3 nucleotide sequence: TGTGCCAGCAGCTACCGGGACAGGGGGGGAAATGAGCAGTTCTTC. This sequence joins TRBV7-2 and TRBJ2-1, with 11 positions matching TRBD1. This CDR3 is built from 15 residues. The germline CDR1 and CDR2 sequences are SGHTA and FQGNSA. V lost 4 bases and J lost 7; bases outside the gene matches: 6.

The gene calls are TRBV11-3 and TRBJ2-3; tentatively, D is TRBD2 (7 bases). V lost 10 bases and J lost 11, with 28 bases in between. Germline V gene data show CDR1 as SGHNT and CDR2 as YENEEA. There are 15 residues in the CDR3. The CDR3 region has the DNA TGTGCCACCGGGGGCGGCAGCGTCTGGACGGGGGGGCAGTATTTT. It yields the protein CATGGGSVWTGGQYF.

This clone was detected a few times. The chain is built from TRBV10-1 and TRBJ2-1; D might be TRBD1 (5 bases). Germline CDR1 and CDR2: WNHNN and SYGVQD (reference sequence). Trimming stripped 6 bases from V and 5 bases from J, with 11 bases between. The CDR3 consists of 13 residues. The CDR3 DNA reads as TGCGCCAGCAGCGGAGACAGCAACAATGAGCAGTTCTTC. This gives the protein CASSGDSNNEQFF.

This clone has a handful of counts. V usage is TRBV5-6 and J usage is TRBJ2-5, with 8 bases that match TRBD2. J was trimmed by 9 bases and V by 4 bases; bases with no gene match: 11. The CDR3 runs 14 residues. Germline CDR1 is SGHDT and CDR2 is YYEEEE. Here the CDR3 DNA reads TGTGCCAGCAGCCGAAGACAGCGGGGGTTGGCCCAGTACTTC. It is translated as CASSRRQRGLAQYF.

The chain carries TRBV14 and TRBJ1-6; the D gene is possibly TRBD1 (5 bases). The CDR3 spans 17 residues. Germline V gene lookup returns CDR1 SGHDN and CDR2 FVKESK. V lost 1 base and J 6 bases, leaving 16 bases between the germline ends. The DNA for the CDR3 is TGTGCCAGCAGCCAAGGGAGGAGGGGAGAACGTAATTCACCCCTCCACTTT. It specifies CASSQGRRGERNSPLHF.

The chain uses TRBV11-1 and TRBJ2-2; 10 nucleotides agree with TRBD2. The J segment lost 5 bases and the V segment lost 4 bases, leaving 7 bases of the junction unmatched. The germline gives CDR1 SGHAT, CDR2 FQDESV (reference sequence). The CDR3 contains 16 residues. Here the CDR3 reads CASSSRPAGGTGELFF. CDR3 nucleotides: TGTGCCAGCAGCTCTCGTCCAGCGGGGGGGACCGGGGAGCTGTTTTTT. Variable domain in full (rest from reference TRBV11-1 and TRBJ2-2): EAEVAQSPRYKITEKSQAVAFWCDPISGHATLYWYRQILGQGPELLVQFQDESVVDDSQLPKDRFSAERLKGVDSTLKIQPAELGDSAMYLCASSSRPAGGTGELFFGEGSRLTVL.

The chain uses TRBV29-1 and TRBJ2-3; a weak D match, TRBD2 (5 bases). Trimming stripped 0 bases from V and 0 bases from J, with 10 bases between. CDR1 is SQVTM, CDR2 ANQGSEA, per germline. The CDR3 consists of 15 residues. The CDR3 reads CSVEESGESTDTQYF. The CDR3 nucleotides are TGCAGCGTTGAAGAATCCGGGGAGAGCACAGATACGCAGTATTTT.

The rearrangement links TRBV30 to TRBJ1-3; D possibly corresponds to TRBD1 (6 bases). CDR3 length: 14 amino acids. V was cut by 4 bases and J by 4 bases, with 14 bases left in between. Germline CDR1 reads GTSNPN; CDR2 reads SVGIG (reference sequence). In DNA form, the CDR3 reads TGTGCCTGGACGAGAGGGGGGGCCGGAAACACCATATATTTT. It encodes CAWTRGGAGNTIYF. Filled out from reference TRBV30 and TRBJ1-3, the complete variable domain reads SQTIHQWPATLVQPVGSPLSLECTVEGTSNPNLYWYRQAAGRGLQLLFYSVGIGQISSEVPQNLSASRPQDRQFILSSKKLLLSDSGFYLCAWTRGGAGNTIYFGEGSWLTVV.

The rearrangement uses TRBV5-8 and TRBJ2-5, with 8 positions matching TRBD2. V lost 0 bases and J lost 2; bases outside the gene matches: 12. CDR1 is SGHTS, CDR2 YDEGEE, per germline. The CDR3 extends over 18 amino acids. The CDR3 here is CASSLGGMAGGPQETQYF. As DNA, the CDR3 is TGTGCCAGCAGCTTGGGAGGGATGGCGGGAGGACCTCAAGAGACCCAGTACTTC.

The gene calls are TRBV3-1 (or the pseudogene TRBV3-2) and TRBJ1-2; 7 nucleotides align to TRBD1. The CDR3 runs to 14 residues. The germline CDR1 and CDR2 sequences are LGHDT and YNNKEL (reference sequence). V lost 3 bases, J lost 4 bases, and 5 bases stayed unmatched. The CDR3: CASSQGQSSYGYTF. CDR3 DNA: TGTGCCAGCAGCCAGGGACAGTCTAGCTATGGCTACACCTTC.

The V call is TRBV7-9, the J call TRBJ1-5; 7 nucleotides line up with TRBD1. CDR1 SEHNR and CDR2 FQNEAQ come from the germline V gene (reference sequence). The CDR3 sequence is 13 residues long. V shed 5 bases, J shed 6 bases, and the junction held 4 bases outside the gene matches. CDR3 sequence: CASSETGLQPQHF. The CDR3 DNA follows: TGTGCCAGCAGCGAGACAGGGCTTCAGCCCCAGCATTTT.

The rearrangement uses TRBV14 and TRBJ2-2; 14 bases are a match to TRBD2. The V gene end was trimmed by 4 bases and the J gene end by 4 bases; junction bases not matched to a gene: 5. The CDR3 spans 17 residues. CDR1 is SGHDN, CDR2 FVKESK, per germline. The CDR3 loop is CASSPGLAGGGTGELFF. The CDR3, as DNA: TGTGCCAGCAGCCCCGGACTAGCGGGAGGTGGCACCGGGGAGCTGTTTTTT.